These T cell receptor beta chains were read from a single sample in a study of cytomegalovirus exposure and HLA in healthy donors. Libraries were prepared by immunoSEQ multiplex PCR; TCRdb keeps only in-frame clonotypes and omits some of them. The sample has roughly 100,000 clones; approximately 64% are singletons. Material: PBMCs. The receptors shown here come from a human donor in good health. The CDR3 runs from the conserved cysteine through the conserved F or W. A D gene is named only where the DNA matches it firmly. Size values are once, few and many counts, or a class for expanded clones, and some rows have none.

CDR3aa	CDR3nt	len	v_gene	j_gene	abundance	d_gene
CSVEPQAMGTEAFF	TGCAGCGTTGAACCGCAGGCCATGGGCACTGAAGCTTTCTTT	14	TRBV29-1	TRBJ1-1	few	-
CASSPVAGDNEQFF	TGTGCCAGCAGCCCTGTAGCGGGGGACAATGAGCAGTTCTTC	14	TRBV7-9	TRBJ2-1	once	TRBD2
CASSLPTSGSWNYEQYF	TGCGCCAGCAGCTTGCCAACTAGCGGGAGCTGGAACTACGAGCAGTACTTC	17	TRBV5-1	TRBJ2-7	-	TRBD2
CASSLAEETQYF	TGTGCCAGCAGTTTAGCGGAAGAGACCCAGTACTTC	12	TRBV28	TRBJ2-5	-	-
CASSRGTLNTGELFF	TGTGCCAGCAGCCGAGGGACACTAAACACCGGGGAGCTGTTTTTT	15	TRBV7-2	TRBJ2-2	-	-
CASSVGPSYEQYF	TGTGCCAGCAGCGTAGGGCCCTCCTACGAGCAGTACTTC	13	TRBV9	TRBJ2-7	-	-
CSAGSAAYGYTF	TGCAGCGCCGGGTCCGCTGCTTATGGCTACACCTTC	12	TRBV29-1	TRBJ1-2	-	-
CASSLRQGTGNTIYF	TGTGCCAGCAGCTTGCGGCAGGGGACTGGAAACACCATATATTTT	15	TRBV7-9	TRBJ1-3	once	-
CASSLGQGASGYTF	TGCGCCAGCAGCTTAGGACAGGGGGCGTCTGGCTACACCTTC	14	TRBV5-1	TRBJ1-2	few	TRBD1
CASSGGLQSNQPQHF	TGTGCCAGTAGCGGGGGTCTTCAGAGCAATCAGCCCCAGCATTTT	15	TRBV19	TRBJ1-5	-	-
CASSNGGGQGGNEQFF	TGTGCCAGCAGCAATGGGGGGGGACAGGGGGGCAATGAGCAGTTCTTC	16	TRBV5-4	TRBJ2-1	-	TRBD1
CASSLGDRERNTIYF	TGCGCCAGCAGCTTGGGGGACAGGGAGAGAAACACCATATATTTT	15	TRBV5-1	TRBJ1-3	-	TRBD1
CASLKQASLRAFF	TGTGCCAGCCTCAAGCAGGCATCTCTTCGAGCTTTCTTT	13	TRBV7-2	TRBJ1-1	-	-
CASSQDPSGPNEQYF	TGTGCCAGCAGCCAGGACCCAAGCGGGCCTAACGAGCAGTACTTC	15	TRBV4-2	TRBJ2-7	-	-
CASSLEGRGTQYF	TGTGCCAGCAGCTTGGAGGGGCGTGGGACCCAGTACTTC	13	TRBV5-5	TRBJ2-5	-	-
CASRADSLYSNQPQHF	TGTGCCAGCAGAGCCGACAGCCTTTATAGCAATCAGCCCCAGCATTTT	16	TRBV27	TRBJ1-5	-	-
CASRGQGYEQFF	TGCGCCAGCAGGGGACAGGGCTATGAGCAGTTCTTC	12	TRBV10-1	TRBJ2-1	few	TRBD1
CASSPELYNEQFF	TGTGCCAGCAGTCCCGAGCTCTACAATGAGCAGTTCTTC	13	TRBV14	TRBJ2-1	once	-
CASSEAGSTSGSSNSYEQYF	TGTGCCAGCAGTGAAGCGGGTTCGACTAGCGGGAGTTCTAATTCCTACGAGCAGTACTTC	20	TRBV2	TRBJ2-7	few	TRBD2
CASSYGTGPNF	TGTGCCAGCAGTTACGGGACAGGGCCCAACTTC	11	TRBV6-1	TRBJ2-7	few	TRBD1
CASSYSGGTEAFF	TGTGCCAGCAGTTACTCGGGGGGGACTGAAGCTTTCTTT	13	TRBV6-5	TRBJ1-1	-	-
CASSRLSAGTTPNNEQFF	TGTGCCAGCAGCCGACTTTCAGCGGGCACTACCCCCAACAATGAGCAGTTCTTC	18	TRBV7-6	TRBJ2-1	once	-
CASSQESRGIAFF	TGTGCCAGCAGCCAAGAATCCCGGGGGATAGCTTTCTTT	13	TRBV14	TRBJ1-1	few	-
CASSSQWWDRGYEQYF	TGTGCCAGCAGCTCTCAGTGGTGGGACAGGGGCTACGAGCAGTACTTC	16	TRBV21-1	TRBJ2-7	-	-
CASSYFEGSYGYTF	TGTGCCAGCAGTTACTTTGAGGGATCCTATGGCTACACCTTC	14	TRBV6-5	TRBJ1-2	-	-
CASAGTSVTGELFF	TGTGCCAGCGCCGGGACTAGCGTGACCGGGGAGCTGTTTTTT	14	TRBV18	TRBJ2-2	-	TRBD2